This is a list of T cell receptor beta chains from one sample in a study of Graves' ophthalmopathy and Graves' hyperthyroidism. TCRdb analysed the multiplex PCR reads with MiXCR anew, one entry per CDR3 protein. The table records about 400,000 distinct CDR3 sequences, about 16% of them present only once. The sample was peripheral blood. All receptors derive from a woman in her late teens or twenties with Graves' ophthalmopathy. The CDR3 runs from the conserved cysteine through the conserved F or W.

V: TRBV6-5
CDR3: CASSYAGTGALNTEAFF

V: TRBV28
CDR3: CASSIPGTVSYEQYF

V: TRBV27
CDR3: CASSFGPNTGELFF

V: TRBV20-1
CDR3: CSASGAIQETQYF

V: TRBV6-2/TRBV6-3
CDR3: CASSYVQGASYEQYF

V: TRBV7-2
CDR3: CASSPWDRLETQYF

V: TRBV9
CDR3: CASSHRQGRTGELFF

V: TRBV7-9
CDR3: CASSRATGEVYSYTF

V: TRBV28
CDR3: CASSRHPGLAYEQYF

V: TRBV6-1
CDR3: CASSPGQGIEETQYF

V: TRBV12-3/TRBV12-4
CDR3: CASSRADSQYSGYTF

V: TRBV11-3
CDR3: CASSFIAGGSTDTQYF

V: TRBV6-1
CDR3: CASSSPRGYNTEAFF

V: TRBV30
CDR3: CARDRAGELFF

V: TRBV12-3/TRBV12-4
CDR3: CASSFLNRPTGETQYF

V: TRBV11-2
CDR3: CASASDDTEAFF